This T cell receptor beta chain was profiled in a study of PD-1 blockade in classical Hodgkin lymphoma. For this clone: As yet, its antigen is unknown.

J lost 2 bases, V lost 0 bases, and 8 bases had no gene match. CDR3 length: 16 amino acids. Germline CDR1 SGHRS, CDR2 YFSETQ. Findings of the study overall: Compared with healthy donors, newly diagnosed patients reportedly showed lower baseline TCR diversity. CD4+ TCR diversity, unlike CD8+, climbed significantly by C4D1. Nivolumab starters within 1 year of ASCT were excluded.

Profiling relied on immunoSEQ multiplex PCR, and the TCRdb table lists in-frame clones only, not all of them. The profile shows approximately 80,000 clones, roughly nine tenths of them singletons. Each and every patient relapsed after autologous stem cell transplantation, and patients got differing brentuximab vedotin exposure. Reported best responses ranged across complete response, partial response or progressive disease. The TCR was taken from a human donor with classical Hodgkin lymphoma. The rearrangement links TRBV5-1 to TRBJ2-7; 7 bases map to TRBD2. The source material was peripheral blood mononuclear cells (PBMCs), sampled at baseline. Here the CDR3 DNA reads TGCGCCAGCAGCTTGGCTGGGGAGGGACCTACCTACGAGCAGTACTTC. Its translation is CASSLAGEGPTYEQYF.